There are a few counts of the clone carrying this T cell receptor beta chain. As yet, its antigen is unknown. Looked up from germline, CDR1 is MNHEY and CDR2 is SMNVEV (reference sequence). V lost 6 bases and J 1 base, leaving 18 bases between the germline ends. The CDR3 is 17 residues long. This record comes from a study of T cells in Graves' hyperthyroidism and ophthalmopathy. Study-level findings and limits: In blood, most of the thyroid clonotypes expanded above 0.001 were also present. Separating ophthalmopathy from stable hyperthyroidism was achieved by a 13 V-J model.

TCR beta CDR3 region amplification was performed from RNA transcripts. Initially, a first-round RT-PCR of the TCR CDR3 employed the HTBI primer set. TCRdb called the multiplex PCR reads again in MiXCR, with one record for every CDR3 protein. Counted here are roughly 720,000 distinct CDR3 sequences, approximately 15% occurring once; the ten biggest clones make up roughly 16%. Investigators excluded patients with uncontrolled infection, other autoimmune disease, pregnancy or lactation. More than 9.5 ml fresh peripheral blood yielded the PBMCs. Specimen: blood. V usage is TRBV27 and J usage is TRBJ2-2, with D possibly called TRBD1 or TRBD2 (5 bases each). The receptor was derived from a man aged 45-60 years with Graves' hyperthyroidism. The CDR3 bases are TGTGCCAGCAGAGGGGACCGTGGTTCTCGGAACACCGGGGAGCTGTTTTTT. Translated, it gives CASRGDRGSRNTGELFF.